These 14 T cell receptor beta chains were sequenced from one sample in a study of shared clonotypes between healthy human individuals. TCRdb keeps only in-frame clones here, not all; method: immunoSEQ multiplex PCR. Here the sample spans 1 million to 1.2 million clones, approximately 80% being singletons. Sequencing was carried out using memory CD4+ T cells from PBMCs. Stated subset: CD45RA-negative fraction. The receptors were gathered from a man between 18 and 35 years old in good health. Some clones in this sample may be carry-over from other donors' samples.

In DNA form, the CDR3 reads TGTGCCAGCAGCTTCTGGACAGTACTCAAAGCAACTAATGAAAAACTGTTTTTT. Translating it yields CASSFWTVLKATNEKLFF. The chain employs TRBV7-9 and TRBJ1-4; D might be TRBD1 (6 bases). Germline V gene data show CDR1 as SEHNR and CDR2 as FQNEAQ (reference sequence). CDR3 length: 18 residues. The V end was cut by 3 bases, the J end by 0 bases, with 17 bases between.

A word on this clone: Other DNA sequences in the sample encode the same CDR3. The gene calls are TRBV28 and TRBJ2-5, with TRBD2 as a possible D gene (6 bases). In germline, CDR1 is MDHEN, CDR2 SYDVKM. Trimming pared 5 bases from V and 5 bases from J, leaving 6 bases between. CDR3 length equals 11 residues. This CDR3 is CASSRGETQYF. CDR3 coding DNA: TGTGCCAGCAGTCGGGGGGAGACCCAGTACTTC.

The rearrangement links TRBV5-6 to TRBJ1-3; D perhaps matches TRBD1 (5 bases). This CDR3 comprises 14 residues. Trimming removed 3 bases from V and 1 base from J, with 8 bases in between. The germline CDR1 and CDR2 sequences are SGHDT and YYEEEE. CDR3 DNA: TGTGCCAGCAGCTGGGGACTGTCTGGAAACACCATATATTTT. The encoded protein is CASSWGLSGNTIYF.

The chain employs TRBV6-1 and TRBJ2-3; D ambiguous. V lost 5 bases and J 8 bases, leaving 17 bases between the germline ends. Germline loops: CDR1 MNHNS, CDR2 SASEGT. The CDR3 contains 14 residues. The CDR3 spells CASSPSRTWATQYF. CDR3 nucleotide sequence: TGTGCCAGCAGTCCGTCAAGAACGTGGGCTACGCAGTATTTT.

The chain carries TRBV6-6 and TRBJ2-2, with TRBD2 matching 15 bases. The CDR3 totals 16 residues. V lost 6 bases and J lost 5; bases outside the gene matches: 4. Looked up from germline, CDR1 is MNHNY and CDR2 is SVGAGI (reference sequence). CDR3 loop: CASSEGLAGGTGELFF. CDR3 nucleotides: TGTGCCAGCAGCGAGGGACTAGCGGGAGGTACCGGGGAGCTGTTTTTT.

V is TRBV5-5 and J is TRBJ1-3; maybe TRBD1 (6 bases). The V end lost 4 bases, the J end lost 2 bases, and 13 bases lay between the germline ends. Germline-derived CDR1 and CDR2 are SGHKS and YYEKEE (reference sequence). The length of the CDR3 is 15 residues. The CDR3 nucleotides are TGTGCCAGCAGCGACCTAACAGGGACTGGAAACACCATATATTTT. Amino acids: CASSDLTGTGNTIYF.

The CDR3 nucleotides read TGTGCCAGCTCACCAAGGCCAGACAATGAGCAGTTCTTC. Translating it yields CASSPRPDNEQFF. The rearrangement links TRBV18 to TRBJ2-1; the D is unclear. There are 13 residues in the CDR3. CDR1 and CDR2 (germline): KGHSH, LQKENI. The germline V and J ends were trimmed by 2 bases and 5 bases, with 7 bases remaining between them.

On this clone itself: The same CDR3 can be traced to other DNA sequences in this sample. This chain joins TRBV5-1 and TRBJ2-7; 8 bases map to TRBD2. The CDR3 sequence is 14 residues long. The germline V gene encodes CDR1 SGHRS and CDR2 YFSETQ. V gave up 2 bases and J gave up 1 base; unmatched junction bases: 2. The chain's CDR3 is CASSFTSGSYEQYF. In DNA, the CDR3 is TGCGCCAGCAGCTTCACTAGCGGATCCTACGAGCAGTACTTC.

CDR3 region: CASGKTAQETQYF. CDR3 nucleotides: TGTGCTAGTGGTAAGACAGCCCAAGAGACCCAGTACTTC. The chain joins TRBV12-5 to TRBJ2-5; tentatively, D is TRBD1 (5 bases). The germline V and J ends were trimmed by 5 bases and 1 base, with 8 bases remaining between them. In germline, CDR1 is LGHNT, CDR2 FRNRAP. The CDR3 is 13 residues long. Looking up the rest from reference TRBV12-5 and TRBJ2-5 gives the full variable domain: DARVTQTPRHKVTEMGQEVTMRCQPILGHNTVFWYRQTMMQGLELLAYFRNRAPLDDSGMPKDRFSAEMPDATLATLKIQPSEPRDSAVYFCASGKTAQETQYFGPGTRLLVL.

The chain combines TRBV15 with TRBJ2-7; 8 bases agree with TRBD1. In germline, CDR1 is LNHNV, CDR2 YYDKDF (reference sequence). The trim removed 2 bases at V and 3 bases at J, leaving 15 bases unmatched. The CDR3 totals 18 residues. CDR3 amino acids: CATSRWADGQGKDYEQYF. DNA for the CDR3: TGTGCCACCAGCAGATGGGCCGACGGACAGGGAAAAGACTACGAGCAGTACTTC.

V is TRBV4-2 and J is TRBJ2-3; TRBD2 matches at 10 bases. The V gene's germline CDR1 is LGHNA and CDR2 YNFKEQ. The CDR3 has 18 residues. V lost 2 bases to trimming and J lost 2 bases; unmatched junction nucleotides: 10. CDR3 sequence (DNA): TGTGCCAGCAGCCAACCCAGCGGGAGGGGAAAACACACAGATACGCAGTATTTT. It is translated as CASSQPSGRGKHTDTQYF.

The J gene is TRBJ2-7, the V gene TRBV30; a possible D gene is TRBD2 (7 bases). This CDR3 has 14 residues. Per germline, CDR1 GTSNPN and CDR2 SVGIG (reference sequence). Trimming took off 5 bases at V and 1 base at J, with 15 bases between the two ends. The CDR3 DNA is TGTGCCTGGGGATTACGGGGGGCATCCTACGAGCAGTACTTC. It is translated as CAWGLRGASYEQYF.

The gene calls are TRBV4-1 and TRBJ2-3; D remains ambiguous. This CDR3 spans 14 amino acids. Per germline, CDR1 MGHRA and CDR2 YSYEKL. The V end lost 5 bases, the J end lost 6 bases, and 15 bases lay between the germline ends. The CDR3 coding sequence is TGCGCCAGCAGCTATAGACTCACGGGCGATACGCAGTATTTT. Its protein is CASSYRLTGDTQYF.

The J gene is TRBJ2-7, the V gene TRBV5-4; 10 bases line up with TRBD2. The germline gives CDR1 SGHNT, CDR2 YYREEE (reference sequence). V trimming: 4 bases; J trimming: 6 bases; junction bases outside the gene matches: 10. This CDR3 is 15 amino acids long. CDR3 bases: TGTGCCAGCAGCCCGACTAGCGGGCAAAGGACCGAGCAGTACTTC. Its protein is CASSPTSGQRTEQYF.